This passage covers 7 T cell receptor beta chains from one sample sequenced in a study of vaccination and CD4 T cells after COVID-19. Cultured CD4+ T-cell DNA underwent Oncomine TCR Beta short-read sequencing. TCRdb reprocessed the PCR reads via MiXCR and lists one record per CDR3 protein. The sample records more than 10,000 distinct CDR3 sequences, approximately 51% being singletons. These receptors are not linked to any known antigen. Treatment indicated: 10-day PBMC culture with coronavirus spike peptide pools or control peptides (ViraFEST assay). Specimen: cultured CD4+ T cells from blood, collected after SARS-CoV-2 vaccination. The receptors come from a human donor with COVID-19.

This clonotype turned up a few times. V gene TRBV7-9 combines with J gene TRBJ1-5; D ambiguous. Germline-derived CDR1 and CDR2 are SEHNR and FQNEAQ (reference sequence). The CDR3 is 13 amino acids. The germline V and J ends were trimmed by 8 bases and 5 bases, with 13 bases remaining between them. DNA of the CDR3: TGTGCCAGCGCCGGCAGTAGAGATCAGCCCCAGCATTTT. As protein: CASAGSRDQPQHF.

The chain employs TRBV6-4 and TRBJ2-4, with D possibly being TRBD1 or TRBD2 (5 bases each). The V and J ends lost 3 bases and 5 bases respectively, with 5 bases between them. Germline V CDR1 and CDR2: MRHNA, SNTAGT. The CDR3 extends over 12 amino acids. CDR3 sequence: CASSEGENIQYF. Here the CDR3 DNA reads TGTGCCAGCAGTGAGGGGGAAAACATTCAGTACTTC.

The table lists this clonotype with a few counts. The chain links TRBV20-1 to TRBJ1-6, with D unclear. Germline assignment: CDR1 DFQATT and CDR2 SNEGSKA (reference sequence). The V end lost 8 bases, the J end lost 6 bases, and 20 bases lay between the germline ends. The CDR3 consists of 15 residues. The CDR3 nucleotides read TGCAGTCCTGGGCGAGGCCTGGCGGGTAATTCACCCCTCCACTTT. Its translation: CSPGRGLAGNSPLHF.

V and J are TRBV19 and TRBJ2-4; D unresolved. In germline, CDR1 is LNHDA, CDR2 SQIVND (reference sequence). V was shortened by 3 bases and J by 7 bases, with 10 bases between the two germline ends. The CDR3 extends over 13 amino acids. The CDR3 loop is CASSISDFNIQYF. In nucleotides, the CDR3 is TGTGCCAGTAGTATTTCAGACTTTAACATTCAGTACTTC.

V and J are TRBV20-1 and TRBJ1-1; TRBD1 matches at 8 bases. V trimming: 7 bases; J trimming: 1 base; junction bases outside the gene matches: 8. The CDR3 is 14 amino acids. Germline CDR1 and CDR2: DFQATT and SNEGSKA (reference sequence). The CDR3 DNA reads TGCAGTGATCGACCCGGGACAGGGAACACTGAAGCTTTCTTT. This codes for CSDRPGTGNTEAFF.

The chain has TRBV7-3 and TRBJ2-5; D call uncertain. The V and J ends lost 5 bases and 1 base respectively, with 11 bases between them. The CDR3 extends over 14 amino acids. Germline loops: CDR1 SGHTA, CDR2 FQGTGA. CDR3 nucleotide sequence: TGTGCCAGCAGCCCTTCGGGTGCCCAAGAGACCCAGTACTTC. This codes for CASSPSGAQETQYF.

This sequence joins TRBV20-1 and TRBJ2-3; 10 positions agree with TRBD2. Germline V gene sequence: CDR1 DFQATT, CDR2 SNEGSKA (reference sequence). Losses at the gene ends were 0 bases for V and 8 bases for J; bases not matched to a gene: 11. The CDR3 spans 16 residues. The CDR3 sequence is CSARDPSGGVPATQYF. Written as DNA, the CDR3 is TGCAGTGCTAGAGATCCTAGCGGGGGAGTTCCAGCTACGCAGTATTTT.